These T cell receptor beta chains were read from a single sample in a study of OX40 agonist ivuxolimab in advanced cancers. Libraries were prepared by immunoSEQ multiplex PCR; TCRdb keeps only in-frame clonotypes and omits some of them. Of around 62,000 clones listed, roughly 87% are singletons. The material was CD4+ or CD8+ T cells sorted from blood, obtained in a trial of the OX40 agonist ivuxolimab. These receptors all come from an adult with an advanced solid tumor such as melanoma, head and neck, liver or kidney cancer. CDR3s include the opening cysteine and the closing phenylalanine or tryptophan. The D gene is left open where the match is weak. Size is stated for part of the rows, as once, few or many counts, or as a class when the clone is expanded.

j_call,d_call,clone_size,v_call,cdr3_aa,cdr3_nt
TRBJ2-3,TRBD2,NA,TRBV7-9,CASSLTSASTDTQYF,TGTGCCAGCAGCTTGACTAGCGCTAGCACAGATACGCAGTATTTT
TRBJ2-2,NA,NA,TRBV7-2,CASSLEAHKWRGFTGELFF,TGTGCCAGCAGCTTAGAAGCTCATAAGTGGAGGGGGTTCACCGGGGAGCTGTTTTTT
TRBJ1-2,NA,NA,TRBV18,CASSPPWEEAYGYTF,TGTGCCAGCTCACCACCGTGGGAGGAGGCCTATGGCTACACCTTC
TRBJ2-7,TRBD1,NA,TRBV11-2,CASSSGQGGSSYEQYF,TGTGCCAGCAGCTCAGGACAGGGCGGAAGCTCCTACGAGCAGTACTTC
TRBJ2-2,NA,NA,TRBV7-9,CASSSGAGELFF,TGTGCCAGCAGTTCAGGGGCCGGGGAGCTGTTTTTT
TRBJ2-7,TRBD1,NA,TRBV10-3,CAISEARDRGFYEQYF,TGTGCCATCAGTGAAGCCCGGGACAGGGGATTCTACGAGCAGTACTTC
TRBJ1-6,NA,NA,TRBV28,CASSTLNSPLHF,TGTGCCAGCAGTACCCTTAATTCACCCCTCCACTTT
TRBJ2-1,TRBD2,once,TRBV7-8,CASRRLAGGGEQFF,TGTGCCAGCAGACGACTAGCGGGGGGGGGTGAGCAGTTCTTC
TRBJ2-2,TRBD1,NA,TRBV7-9,CASSLALPGQGITGELFF,TGTGCCAGCAGCTTAGCCCTTCCGGGACAGGGGATCACCGGGGAGCTGTTTTTT
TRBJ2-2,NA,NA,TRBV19,CASSIVPRGAGELFF,TGTGCCAGTAGTATAGTCCCCAGGGGAGCCGGGGAGCTGTTTTTT
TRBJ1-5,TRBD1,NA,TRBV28,CATHGQGGQPQHF,TGTGCCACTCATGGACAGGGAGGTCAGCCCCAGCATTTT
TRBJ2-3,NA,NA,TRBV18,CASSPGTASTDTQYF,TGTGCCAGCTCACCAGGAACAGCTAGCACAGATACGCAGTATTTT
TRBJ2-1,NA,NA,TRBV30,CAWNGGGMVNEQFF,TGTGCCTGGAATGGAGGGGGAATGGTCAATGAGCAGTTCTTC
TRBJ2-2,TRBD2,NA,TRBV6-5,CASSSGLADTGELFF,TGTGCCAGCAGTTCCGGACTAGCGGACACCGGGGAGCTGTTTTTT
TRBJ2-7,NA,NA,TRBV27,CASSLYSGRGLNYEQYF,TGTGCCAGCAGTTTATATTCGGGGCGGGGCCTTAACTACGAGCAGTACTTC
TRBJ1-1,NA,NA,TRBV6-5,CASSYGGPDTEAFF,TGTGCCAGCAGTTACGGGGGGCCAGACACTGAAGCTTTCTTT
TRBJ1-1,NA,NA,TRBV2,CASGEGSQAFF,TGTGCCAGCGGGGAGGGCAGCCAGGCTTTCTTT
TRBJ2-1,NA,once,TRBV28,CASSSYQYRTPQFF,TGTGCCAGCAGTTCCTATCAATATAGAACCCCGCAGTTCTTC
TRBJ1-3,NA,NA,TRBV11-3,CASSAKRGRGKSGNTIYF,TGTGCCAGCAGCGCCAAAAGGGGCAGGGGTAAGTCTGGAAACACCATATATTTT
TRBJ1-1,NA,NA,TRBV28,CASSFGGSYMNTEAFF,TGTGCCAGCAGTTTTGGGGGGAGTTACATGAACACTGAAGCTTTCTTT
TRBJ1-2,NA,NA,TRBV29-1,CSGTGYTF,TGCAGCGGTACGGGCTACACCTTC
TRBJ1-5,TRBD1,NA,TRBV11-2,CASSSDRVDQPQHF,TGTGCCAGCAGCTCGGACAGGGTAGATCAGCCCCAGCATTTT
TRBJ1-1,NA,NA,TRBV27,CASSPRPGVPGAEAFF,TGTGCCAGCAGTCCGCGCCCAGGGGTACCTGGGGCTGAAGCTTTCTTT
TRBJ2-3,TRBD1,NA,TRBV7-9,CASSFLRDRGLGDTQYF,TGTGCCAGCAGCTTCCTCCGAGACAGGGGGCTTGGAGATACGCAGTATTTT
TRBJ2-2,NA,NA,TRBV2,CASSLATGELFF,TGTGCCAGCAGTCTAGCAACCGGGGAGCTGTTTTTT
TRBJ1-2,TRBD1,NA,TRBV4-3,CASSQEVWDRAGYTF,TGCGCCAGCAGCCAAGAGGTCTGGGACAGGGCTGGCTACACCTTC
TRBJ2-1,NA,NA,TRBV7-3,CASSWGPGPTNEQFF,TGTGCCAGCAGCTGGGGCCCGGGACCTACGAATGAGCAGTTCTTC
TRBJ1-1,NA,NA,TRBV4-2,CASSQGNTEAFF,TGTGCCAGCAGCCAAGGTAACACTGAAGCTTTCTTT
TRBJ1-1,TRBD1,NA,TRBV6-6,CASTWDRGAFF,TGTGCCAGCACCTGGGACAGGGGAGCTTTCTTT
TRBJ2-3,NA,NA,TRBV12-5,CASGSIQGVGTDTQYF,TGTGCTAGTGGTTCGATACAGGGTGTCGGCACAGATACGCAGTATTTT
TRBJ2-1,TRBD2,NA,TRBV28,CASRLAGSFFDNEQFF,TGTGCCAGCAGATTAGCGGGATCGTTCTTCGACAATGAGCAGTTCTTC
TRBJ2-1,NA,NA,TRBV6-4,CASSDNGGSGNEQFF,TGTGCCAGCAGTGACAACGGTGGTAGTGGCAATGAGCAGTTCTTC
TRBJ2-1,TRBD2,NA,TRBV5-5,CASSAGTSGYNEQFF,TGTGCCAGCAGCGCCGGGACTAGCGGATACAATGAGCAGTTCTTC
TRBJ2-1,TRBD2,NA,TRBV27,CASSLPGGSSYNEQFF,TGTGCCAGCAGTTTACCGGGCGGGAGCTCCTACAATGAGCAGTTCTTC
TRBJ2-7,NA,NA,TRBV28,CASSYFTEGMWHEQYF,TGTGCCAGCAGTTACTTTACCGAGGGAATGTGGCACGAGCAGTACTTC
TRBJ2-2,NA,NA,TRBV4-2,CASSQDLNSAGELFF,TGTGCCAGCAGCCAAGATCTGAATAGCGCCGGGGAGCTGTTTTTT
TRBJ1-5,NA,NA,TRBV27,CASSLHSNQPQHF,TGTGCCAGCAGTTTGCACAGCAATCAGCCCCAGCATTTT
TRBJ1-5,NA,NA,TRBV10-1,CASSNRDTTNQPQHF,TGCGCCAGCAGTAACCGGGACACCACCAATCAGCCCCAGCATTTT
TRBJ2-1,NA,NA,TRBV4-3,CASSQDSIAYNEQFF,TGCGCCAGCAGCCAAGATAGTATCGCCTACAATGAGCAGTTCTTC
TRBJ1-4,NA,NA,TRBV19,CASSPRQKATNEKLFF,TGTGCCAGTAGTCCCAGACAGAAGGCAACTAATGAAAAACTGTTTTTT
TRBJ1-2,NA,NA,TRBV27,CASSSGTAYGYTF,TGTGCCAGCAGTTCAGGGACGGCGTATGGCTACACCTTC
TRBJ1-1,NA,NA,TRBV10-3,CAISDLMGEEAFF,TGTGCCATCAGTGATCTGATGGGGGAAGAAGCTTTCTTT
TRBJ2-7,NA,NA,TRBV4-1,CASSQEHPRFEQYF,TGCGCCAGCAGCCAAGAACACCCAAGGTTCGAGCAGTACTTC
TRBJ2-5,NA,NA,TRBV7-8,CASSLESSEQETQYF,TGTGCCAGCAGCTTAGAGTCTAGCGAACAAGAGACCCAGTACTTC
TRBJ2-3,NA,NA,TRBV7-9,CASSLGTTDTQYF,TGTGCCAGCAGCTTAGGGACCACAGATACGCAGTATTTT
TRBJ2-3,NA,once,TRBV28,CASSFVRGRDTQYF,TGTGCCAGCAGTTTTGTGAGGGGCAGAGATACGCAGTATTTT
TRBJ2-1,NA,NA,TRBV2,CASSFLQGSYNEQFF,TGTGCCAGCAGTTTCCTCCAGGGATCCTACAATGAGCAGTTCTTC
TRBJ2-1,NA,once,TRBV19,CASSMAERGDEQFF,TGTGCCAGTAGTATGGCGGAGCGAGGAGATGAGCAGTTCTTC
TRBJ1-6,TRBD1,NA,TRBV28,CASSPDRENSPLHF,TGTGCCAGCAGCCCTGACAGGGAAAATTCACCCCTCCACTTT
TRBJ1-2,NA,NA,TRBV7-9,CASSLVSGPANYGYTF,TGTGCCAGCAGCTTAGTTTCGGGCCCCGCTAACTATGGCTACACCTTC
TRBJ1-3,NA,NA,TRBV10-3,CAISQDSSGNTIYF,TGTGCCATCAGTCAGGACAGTTCTGGAAACACCATATATTTT
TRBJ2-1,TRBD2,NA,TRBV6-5,CASSPSGRVNEQFF,TGTGCCAGCAGTCCTAGCGGGAGGGTGAATGAGCAGTTCTTC
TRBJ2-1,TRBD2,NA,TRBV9,CASSSSGTAYNEQFF,TGTGCCAGCAGCTCCAGCGGGACCGCCTACAATGAGCAGTTCTTC
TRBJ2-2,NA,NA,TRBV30,CAWAHSGYTGELFF,TGTGCCTGGGCTCACAGCGGGTACACCGGGGAGCTGTTTTTT
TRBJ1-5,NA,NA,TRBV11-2,CASRGGDNQPQHF,TGTGCCAGCAGGGGTGGGGATAACCAGCCCCAGCATTTT
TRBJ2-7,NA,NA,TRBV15,CATSRGAAGAEGYEQYF,TGTGCCACCAGCAGAGGGGCCGCAGGGGCGGAGGGCTACGAGCAGTACTTC
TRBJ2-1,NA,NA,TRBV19,CASSLLLRNEQFF,TGTGCCAGTAGTCTCCTCCTCCGCAATGAGCAGTTCTTC
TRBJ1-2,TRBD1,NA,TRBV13,CASSLGRGRAYGYTF,TGTGCCAGCAGCTTAGGCAGGGGGCGCGCCTATGGCTACACCTTC
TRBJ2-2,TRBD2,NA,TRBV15,CATSRTRLAGATGELFF,TGTGCCACCAGCAGAACTCGACTAGCGGGAGCCACCGGGGAGCTGTTTTTT
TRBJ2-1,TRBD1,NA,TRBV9,CASSETGTALNEQFF,TGTGCCAGCAGCGAGACCGGGACAGCACTCAATGAGCAGTTCTTC